The 8 T cell receptor beta chains presented below share a single source sample, sequenced in a study of T-cell memory formation after mild COVID-19 (dated by TCRdb to the early 2020s). Libraries came from 5' RACE. Instrument on record: Illumina NovaSeq 6000. The public reads were reprocessed in TCRdb via fastp at Q25 and MiXCR, keeping in-frame beta chains. Here each entry gathers all rows of one CDR3 protein and keeps the most common genes and DNA. The sample table holds just over 400,000 distinct CDR3 sequences, of which about 22% were seen once. The ten largest account for approximately 14% of the sample. The sample consisted of PBMCs or a T cell subset sorted from them (not recorded which). The receptors here all came from an adult woman who had mild COVID-19 (a few samples of this study predate the infection). The sample titles of this study are shuffled in the database, so cell type and time point are left out; the donor was told from shared clones.

The chain has TRBV9 and TRBJ2-3, with D tentatively TRBD2 (6 bases). V shed 5 bases and J shed 2 bases, with 9 bases lying between them. The CDR3 length is 13 residues. In germline, CDR1 is SGDLS, CDR2 YYNGEE. CDR3 nucleotide sequence: TGTGCCAGCAGGGGGGGTCACACAGATACGCAGTATTTT. This codes for CASRGGHTDTQYF.

The chain links TRBV5-1 to TRBJ2-3, with TRBD2 matching over 7 bases. The V gene end was trimmed by 1 base and the J gene end by 2 bases; junction bases not matched to a gene: 7. This CDR3 contains 16 residues. The germline V gene encodes CDR1 SGHRS and CDR2 YFSETQ. The CDR3 loop reads CASSLRLAELTDTQYF. The CDR3 DNA reads TGCGCCAGCAGCTTGAGGCTAGCGGAGCTCACAGATACGCAGTATTTT.

The CDR3 DNA reads TGTGCCAGCAGCTCAGGGATAATGAACACTGAAGCTTTCTTT. Amino acid sequence: CASSSGIMNTEAFF. The V gene is TRBV7-3, the J gene TRBJ1-1, with a weak D call TRBD1 (5 bases). Germline loops: CDR1 SGHTA, CDR2 FQGTGA. The CDR3 has 14 residues. The germline V and J ends were trimmed by 4 bases and 0 bases, with 9 bases remaining between them. Combining the CDR3 with reference TRBV7-3 and TRBJ1-1 gives the whole variable domain GAGVSQTPSNKVTEKGKYVELRCDPISGHTALYWYRQSLGQGPEFLIYFQGTGAADDSGLPNDRFFAVRPEGSVSTLKIQRTERGDSAVYLCASSSGIMNTEAFFGQGTRLTVV.

The chain has TRBV27 and TRBJ1-1, with D tentatively TRBD1 (5 bases). The CDR3 contains 15 residues. Deletions cut 4 bases from V and 4 bases from J, with 16 bases between. Germline values: CDR1 MNHEY, CDR2 SMNVEV (reference sequence). The CDR3 DNA follows: TGTGCCAGCAGTTCGCCTCATATGGGGGTCACTGAAGCTTTCTTT. Translated, it gives CASSSPHMGVTEAFF.

This clonotype was counted many times. This rearrangement joins TRBV7-9 to TRBJ2-7, with 8 nucleotides matching TRBD2. V lost 1 base and J lost 7; bases outside the gene matches: 9. The CDR3 loop spans 15 amino acids. Germline CDR1 SEHNR, CDR2 FQNEAQ (reference sequence). The CDR3 protein is CASSLVSGTRREQYF. The CDR3 nucleotides are TGTGCCAGCAGCTTAGTTAGCGGGACCCGGCGGGAGCAGTACTTC.

This clonotype came up a few times. This chain connects TRBV27 to TRBJ2-7; 7 bases fit TRBD1. V dropped 4 bases and J dropped 4; count of bases not matched to a gene: 7. Germline values: CDR1 MNHEY, CDR2 SMNVEV (reference sequence). This CDR3 is 14 amino acids long. The CDR3 region has the DNA TGTGCCAGCAGTTACGAGGGGGCAATGTACGAGCAGTACTTC. It is translated as CASSYEGAMYEQYF.

This clonotype was counted only a few times. The chain recombines TRBV20-1 with TRBJ1-2; D unresolved. This CDR3 region has 13 residues. Between the trimmed V and J ends, which lost 6 bases and 8 bases, there was a span of 19 bases. The germline V gene encodes CDR1 DFQATT and CDR2 SNEGSKA (reference sequence). CDR3 amino acids: CSAPLSGSWGYTF. The CDR3 DNA reads TGCAGTGCCCCCCTCTCCGGGTCTTGGGGCTACACCTTC.

This clonotype showed up just a few times. The chain recombines TRBV7-9 with TRBJ2-3, with D unresolved. Trimming left V 5 bases short and J 4 bases short, with 7 bases between. The germline gives CDR1 SEHNR, CDR2 FQNEAQ (reference sequence). The length of the CDR3 is 12 residues. CDR3 sequence: CASSPDSDTQYF. DNA for the CDR3: TGTGCCAGCAGCCCGGATTCAGATACGCAGTATTTT.